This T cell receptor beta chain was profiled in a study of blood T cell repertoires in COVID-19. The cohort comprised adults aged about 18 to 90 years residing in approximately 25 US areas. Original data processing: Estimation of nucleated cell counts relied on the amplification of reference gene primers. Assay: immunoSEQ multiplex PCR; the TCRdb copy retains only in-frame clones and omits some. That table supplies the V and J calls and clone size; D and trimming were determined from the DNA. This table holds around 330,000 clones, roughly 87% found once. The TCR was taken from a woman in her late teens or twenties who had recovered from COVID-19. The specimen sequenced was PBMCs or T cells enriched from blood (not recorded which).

The DNA of the CDR3 is TGCGCCAGCAGCCCAGAATGGGGGCCTAGCTATGGCTACACCTTC. Amino acid sequence: CASSPEWGPSYGYTF. The chain recombines TRBV4-3 with TRBJ1-2; a weak D match, TRBD1 (6 bases). Trimming cost V 4 bases and J 4 bases, with 16 bases left between them. The germline V gene has CDR1 LGHNA and CDR2 YSLEER. The CDR3 contains 15 residues.